This T cell receptor (beta chain) was captured by sequencing in a study of shared clonotypes between healthy human individuals. Overall study: Three plates were used per donor for CD4 naive, three for CD4 memory, two for CD8 naive and one for CD8 memory.

There are 13 residues in the CDR3. The germline V and J ends were trimmed by 3 bases and 6 bases, with 9 bases remaining between them. The V gene's germline CDR1 is MDHEN and CDR2 SYDVKM. A word on this clone: Other DNA sequences in the sample encode the same CDR3.

Sequencing was performed with immunoSEQ multiplex PCR; in TCRdb, only in-frame clones are kept and a portion is missing. The sample has approximately 2.5 million clones, 90% to 95% seen once. The sample consisted of naive CD4+ T cells from PBMCs. As to subset: CD45RA+ positively selected. The V and J genes are TRBV28 and TRBJ2-1; TRBD2 is a possible D gene (6 bases). The source of this sequence is a man between 18 and 35 years old in good health. Some clones in this sample may be carry-over from other donors' samples. In DNA form, the CDR3 reads TGTGCCAGCAGTTTGGCGGGAATCAATGAGCAGTTCTTC. Its translation: CASSLAGINEQFF.